Each of the 2 T cell receptor beta chains below was sequenced from the same sample in a study of radiation and T cells in renal cell carcinoma. Noted time point: blood 4 weeks post-SBRT, at nephrectomy. Treatment in this sample: 15 Gy SBRT to primary tumor, nephrectomy 4 weeks later. Assay: immunoSEQ multiplex PCR; the TCRdb copy retains only in-frame clones and omits some. Of 30,000 to 40,000 clones in the sample, 65% to 85% are singletons; the top ten hold roughly a third. The sample here was blood, taken from a patient whose treatment included radiotherapy and nephrectomy. Receptor source: a man in his 60s with renal cell carcinoma.

The V gene is TRBV29-1, the J gene TRBJ2-1, with 12 bases lining up with TRBD2. J gave up 1 base and V 7 bases, and 14 bases lay outside the gene matches. Looked up from germline, CDR1 is SQVTM and CDR2 is ANQGSEA. There are 18 residues in the CDR3. CDR3 coding DNA: TGCAGCGCTCCGGGACAGGGGACTAGCGGGCGATCCTACAATGAGCAGTTCTTC. Protein product: CSAPGQGTSGRSYNEQFF.

CDR3: CASSSRGRTGRNEQFF. The CDR3, as DNA: TGTGCCAGCAGTTCAAGGGGTAGGACAGGGAGGAATGAGCAGTTCTTC. The chain has TRBV14 and TRBJ2-1, with 8 bases aligning to TRBD1. Germline values: CDR1 SGHDN, CDR2 FVKESK. This CDR3 has 16 amino acids. V was pared by 6 bases and J by 7 bases, with 14 bases of the junction left unmatched.